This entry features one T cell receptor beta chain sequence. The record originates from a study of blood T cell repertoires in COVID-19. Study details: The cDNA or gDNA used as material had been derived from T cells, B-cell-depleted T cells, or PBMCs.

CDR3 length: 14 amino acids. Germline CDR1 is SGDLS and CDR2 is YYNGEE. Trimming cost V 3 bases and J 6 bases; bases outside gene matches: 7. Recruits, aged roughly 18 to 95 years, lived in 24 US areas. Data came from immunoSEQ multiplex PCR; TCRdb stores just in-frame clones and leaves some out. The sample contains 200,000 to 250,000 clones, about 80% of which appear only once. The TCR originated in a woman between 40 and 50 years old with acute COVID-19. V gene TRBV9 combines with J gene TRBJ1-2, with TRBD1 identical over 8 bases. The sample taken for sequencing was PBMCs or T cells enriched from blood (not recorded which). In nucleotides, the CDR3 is TGTGCCAGCAGCGGAGCCAGGGGGCATAATGGCTACACCTTC. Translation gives CASSGARGHNGYTF.